This T cell receptor beta chain was retrieved from a study of CD8 T cells in ankylosing spondylitis. Study observations and caveats: It appeared that ankylosing spondylitis blood was characterized by a TCR beta motif of 8 or 9 highly homologous variants. Peripheral blood held disease-linked clones only at relatively low frequency, and these were CD8+. Disease-associated clones were reportedly significantly overrepresented in matched ankylosing spondylitis synovial fluid.

This CDR3 region has 14 residues. J lost 8 bases, V lost 4 bases, and 11 bases had no gene match. Germline V gene data show CDR1 as SGHKS and CDR2 as YYEKEE (reference sequence). In this sample, this clonotype turned up many times. As yet, its antigen is unknown. Quantitative 5'-RACE with molecular barcodes was used to make the TCR beta libraries. In TCRdb, the 5' RACE reads were re-called with MiXCR into one record per CDR3 protein. The data show roughly 100,000 distinct CDR3 sequences, about 8.3% seen once. This clonotype was sampled from a male donor with ankylosing spondylitis or in good health (not recorded which). The sequenced material came from blood, either unsorted or a sorted T cell fraction (not recorded which). The chain combines TRBV5-5 with TRBJ1-1; 7 nucleotides match TRBD1. CDR3 coding DNA: TGTGCCAGCAGCCCCCAACAGGGGTGGGCCGAAGCTTTCTTT. Translation gives CASSPQQGWAEAFF.